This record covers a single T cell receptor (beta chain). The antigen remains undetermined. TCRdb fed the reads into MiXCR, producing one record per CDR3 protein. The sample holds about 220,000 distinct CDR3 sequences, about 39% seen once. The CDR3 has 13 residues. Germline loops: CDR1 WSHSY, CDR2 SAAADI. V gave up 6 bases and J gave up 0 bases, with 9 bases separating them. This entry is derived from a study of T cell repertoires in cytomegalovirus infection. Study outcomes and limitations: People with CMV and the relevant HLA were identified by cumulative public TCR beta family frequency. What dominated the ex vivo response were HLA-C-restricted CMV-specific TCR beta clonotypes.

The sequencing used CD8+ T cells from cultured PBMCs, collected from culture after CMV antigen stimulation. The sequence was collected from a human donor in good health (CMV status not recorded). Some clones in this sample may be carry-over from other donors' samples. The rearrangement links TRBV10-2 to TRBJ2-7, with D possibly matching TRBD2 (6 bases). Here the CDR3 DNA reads TGCGCCAGCAGGGAGGGGTCCTCCTACGAGCAGTACTTC. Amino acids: CASREGSSYEQYF.